The clone carrying this T cell receptor (beta chain) was recorded a few times. This sample stems from a study of blood T cell repertoires in COVID-19. Original processing notes: Reference gene primer amplification gave estimated nucleated cell counts. Measured with immunoSEQ multiplex PCR; TCRdb has only the in-frame clones, and not every one. That table is the source of V, J and clone size, and D and trimming were worked out from the DNA. The sample carries approximately 120,000 clones, around four fifths recorded once. The CDR3 is made up of 14 amino acids. The V gene's germline CDR1 is SEHNR and CDR2 FQNEAQ (reference sequence). V was pared by 4 bases and J by 3 bases, with 4 bases of the junction left unmatched.

This chain links TRBV7-9 with TRBJ2-7; TRBD1 aligns across 9 bases. The origin of this receptor is a man of 80 years or more with COVID-19, enrolled during active disease. Sample: peripheral blood. This chain's CDR3 is CASSSGQGFYEQYF. DNA for the CDR3: TGTGCCAGCAGCTCGGGACAGGGCTTCTACGAGCAGTACTTC.